Presented here are 4 T cell receptor beta chains from one specimen sequenced in a study of T cell responses to AZD1222 COVID-19 vaccine. TCRdb's copy holds only in-frame clones and misses some; the assay was immunoSEQ multiplex PCR. The data contain about 97,000 clones, about 88% of them seen just once; the ten biggest clones take up 2.5% to 3.5%. Sequenced here: peripheral blood, sampled on day 0 of AZD1222 vaccination. The receptors come from an adult in good health.

A few counts support this clone. CDR3: CASSPLSPGGNTEAFF. The DNA of the CDR3 is TGTGCCAGCAGCCCCCTTTCCCCCGGGGGGAACACTGAAGCTTTCTTT. The V and J genes are TRBV5-6 and TRBJ1-1, with a possible D match to TRBD1 (5 bases). Germline V lookup: CDR1 SGHDT, CDR2 YYEEEE. The CDR3 extends over 16 amino acids. V dropped 4 bases and J dropped 1 base, with 17 bases sitting between them.

The genes are TRBV4-1 and TRBJ2-7; D remains ambiguous. This CDR3 is built from 15 residues. From germline, CDR1 is MGHRA and CDR2 YSYEKL. Deletions cut 0 bases from V and 6 bases from J, with 15 bases between. CDR3 residues: CASSQESRTPSEQYF. For the CDR3, the DNA is TGCGCCAGCAGCCAAGAATCCCGGACGCCTAGCGAGCAGTACTTC.

The rearrangement joins TRBV6-1 to TRBJ1-5; D is perhaps TRBD1 (6 bases). The CDR3 runs to 15 residues. Germline lookup yields CDR1 MNHNS and CDR2 SASEGT. Trimming stripped 2 bases from V and 5 bases from J, with 13 bases between. CDR3: CASSERAGGYQPQHF. CDR3 sequence (DNA): TGTGCCAGCAGTGAACGGGCGGGGGGCTATCAGCCCCAGCATTTT.

V usage is TRBV20-1 and J usage is TRBJ2-2; TRBD2 agrees at 9 bases. The V gene end was trimmed by 3 bases and the J gene end by 7 bases; junction bases not matched to a gene: 12. This CDR3 has 16 amino acids. Germline V CDR1 and CDR2: DFQATT, SNEGSKA (reference sequence). CDR3 sequence (DNA): TGCAGTGCTAGTTCGTCTAGCGGGGCGTCAGTCGGGGAGCTGTTTTTT. Its protein is CSASSSSGASVGELFF.